Detailed here is one T cell receptor beta chain. Its binding antigen is unknown. Per-base qualities were not stored, and no clone one base away is much larger. The sample belongs to a study of blood T cell repertoires in COVID-19 (dated by TCRdb to the early 2020s). In terms of the full investigation: Samples from collaborators originated in the United States, Italy and Spain and spanned both the acute and convalescent phases of COVID-19. The material from the prospective study consisted of cDNA or gDNA derived from T cells, B-cell-depleted T cells, or PBMCs. The dataset comprised deeply sampled blood TCRbeta repertoires from subjects exposed to, actively infected with, or recovered from COVID-19. The repertoires were released in a freely available public database intended as a resource for research on the immune response to SARS-CoV-2. Samples came from the ongoing ImmuneRACE study (first 160 participants) plus 1,254 subjects from 6 global collaborators. The sample metadata nearly always contained a de-identified subject ID, COVID-19 status, age in years and sex. Where available, HLA class I and class II types were taken from metadata supplied by the sample provider and were not determined by assay-based typing.

In the germline V gene, CDR1 corresponds to SGHTA and CDR2 to FQGTGA. V has 1 base trimmed and J has 2 bases trimmed; junction bases matching no gene number 7. The CDR3 covers 17 residues, taking in both the cysteine and the phenylalanine. Of the read, only the CDR3 DNA is kept; its 51 bases are in frame from base 1. Broad study findings and their caveats: The amount of clinical and demographic metadata varied by source and participant and was provided uncurated.

The immunoSEQ Assay, a bias-controlled multiplex PCR, was used to amplify TCRbeta CDR3 regions from genomic DNA. On the authors' methods: Within the assay, amplification of reference gene primers was used to estimate how many nucleated cells each sample contained. To quantify the absolute abundance of each unique TCRbeta CDR3 rearrangement, sequence reads were collapsed and filtered. For each sample, productive Simpson clonality was calculated as the square root of Simpson's diversity index over productive rearrangements. Here the immuneACCESS table is served through TCRdb, limited to in-frame sequences with V and J called. Missing clones are a known gap in these copies; in checked studies unresolved V genes cover under half, and the rest lacks a known reason. The V and J calls and clone size come from that table; D and trimming were worked out from the DNA. Present in this sample are over 150,000 clones, roughly 86% of which were seen just once. The ten largest account for less than 3% of the sample.

One collaborating source in Seattle enrolled patients during active infection and followed them longitudinally through the course of disease. The collaborating institutions used their own protocols to collect whole blood in K2EDTA tubes. For TCRbeta analysis, collaborators shipped samples as frozen whole blood, isolated PBMCs, or DNA extracted from either of those sample types. The sample taken for sequencing was peripheral blood. The clonotype originates from an elderly woman with COVID-19, enrolled during active disease. The chain couples TRBV7-3 to TRBJ1-2, with TRBD1 matching 10 junction bases. At the DNA level, the sequence is TGTGCCAGCAGCTTAATGGGCCCGGGACAGGGGAACTATGGCTACACCTTC. Translated, this is CASSLMGPGQGNYGYTF.